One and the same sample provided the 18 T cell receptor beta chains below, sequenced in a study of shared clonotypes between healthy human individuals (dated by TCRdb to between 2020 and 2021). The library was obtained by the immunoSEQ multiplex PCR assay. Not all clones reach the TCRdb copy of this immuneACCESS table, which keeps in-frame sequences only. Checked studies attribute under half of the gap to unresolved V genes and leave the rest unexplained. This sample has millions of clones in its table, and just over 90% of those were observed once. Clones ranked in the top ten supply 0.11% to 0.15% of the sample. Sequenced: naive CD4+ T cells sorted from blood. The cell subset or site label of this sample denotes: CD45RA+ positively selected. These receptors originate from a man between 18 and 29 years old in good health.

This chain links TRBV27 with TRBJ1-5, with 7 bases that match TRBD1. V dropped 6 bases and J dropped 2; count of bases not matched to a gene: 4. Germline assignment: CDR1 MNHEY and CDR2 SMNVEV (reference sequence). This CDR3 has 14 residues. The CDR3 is CASSTGVGNQPQHF. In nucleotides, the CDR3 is TGTGCCAGCAGCACAGGGGTCGGCAATCAGCCCCAGCATTTT.

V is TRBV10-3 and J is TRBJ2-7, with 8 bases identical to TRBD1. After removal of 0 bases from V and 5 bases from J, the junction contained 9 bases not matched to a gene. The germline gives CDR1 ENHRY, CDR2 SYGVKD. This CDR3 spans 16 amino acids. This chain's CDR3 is CAISESTRTGNDEQYF. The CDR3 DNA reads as TGTGCCATCAGTGAGTCGACGCGGACAGGGAATGACGAGCAGTACTTC.

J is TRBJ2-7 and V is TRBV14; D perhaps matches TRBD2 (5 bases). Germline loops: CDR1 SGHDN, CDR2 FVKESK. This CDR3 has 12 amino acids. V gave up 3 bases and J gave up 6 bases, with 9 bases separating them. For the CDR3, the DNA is TGTGCCAGCAGCCATCCCGGGATCGAGCAGTACTTC. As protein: CASSHPGIEQYF.

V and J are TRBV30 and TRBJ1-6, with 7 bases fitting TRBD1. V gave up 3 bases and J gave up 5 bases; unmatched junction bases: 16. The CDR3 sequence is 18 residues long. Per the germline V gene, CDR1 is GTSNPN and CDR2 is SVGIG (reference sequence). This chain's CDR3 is CAWSATRTTGRDNSPLHF. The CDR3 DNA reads TGTGCCTGGAGCGCTACCCGGACGACAGGGCGGGATAATTCACCCCTCCACTTT.

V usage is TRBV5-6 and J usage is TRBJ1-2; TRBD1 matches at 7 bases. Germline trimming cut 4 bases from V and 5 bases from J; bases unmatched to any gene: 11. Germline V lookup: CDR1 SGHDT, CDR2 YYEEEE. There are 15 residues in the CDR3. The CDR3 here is CASSVWDRGLYGYTF. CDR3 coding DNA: TGTGCCAGCAGCGTATGGGACAGAGGACTGTATGGCTACACCTTC.

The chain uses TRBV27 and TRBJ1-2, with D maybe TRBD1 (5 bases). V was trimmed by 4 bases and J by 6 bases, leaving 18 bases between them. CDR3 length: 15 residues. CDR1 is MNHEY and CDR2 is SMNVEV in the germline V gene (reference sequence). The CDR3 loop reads CASSSLRQSLDGYTF. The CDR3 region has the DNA TGTGCCAGCAGTTCCCTCCGACAGAGTCTTGATGGCTACACCTTC.

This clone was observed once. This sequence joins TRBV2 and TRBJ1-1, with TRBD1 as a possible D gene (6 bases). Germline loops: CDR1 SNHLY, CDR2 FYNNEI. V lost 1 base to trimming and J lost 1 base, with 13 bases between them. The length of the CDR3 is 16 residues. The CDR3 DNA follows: TGTGCCAGCAGTGAAGGGATAACAGGGCCGAACACTGAAGCTTTCTTT. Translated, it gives CASSEGITGPNTEAFF.

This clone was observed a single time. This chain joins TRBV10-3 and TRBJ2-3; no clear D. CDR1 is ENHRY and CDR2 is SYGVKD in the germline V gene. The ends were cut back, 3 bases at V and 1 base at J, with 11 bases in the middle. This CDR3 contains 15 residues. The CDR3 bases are TGTGCCATCAGTGATTCCGGTTTTGGCACAGATACGCAGTATTTT. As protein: CAISDSGFGTDTQYF.

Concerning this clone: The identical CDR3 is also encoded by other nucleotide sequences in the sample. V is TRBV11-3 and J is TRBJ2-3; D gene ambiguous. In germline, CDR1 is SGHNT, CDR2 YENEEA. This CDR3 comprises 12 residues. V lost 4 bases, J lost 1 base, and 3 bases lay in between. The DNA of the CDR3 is TGTGCCAGCAGCTGGGGCACAGATACGCAGTATTTT. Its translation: CASSWGTDTQYF. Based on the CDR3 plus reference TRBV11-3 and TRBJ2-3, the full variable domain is EAGVVQSPRYKIIEKKQPVAFWCNPISGHNTLYWYLQNLGQGPELLIRYENEEAVDDSQLPKDRFSAERLKGVDSTLKIQPAELGDSAVYLCASSWGTDTQYFGPGTRLTVL.

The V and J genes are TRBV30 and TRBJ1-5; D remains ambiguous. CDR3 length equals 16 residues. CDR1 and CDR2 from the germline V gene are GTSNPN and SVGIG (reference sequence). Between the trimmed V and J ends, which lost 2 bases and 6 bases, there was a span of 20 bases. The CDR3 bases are TGTGCCTGGAGTTTTCCGACCCCCTCTGGAGGTCAGCCCCAGCATTTT. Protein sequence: CAWSFPTPSGGQPQHF.

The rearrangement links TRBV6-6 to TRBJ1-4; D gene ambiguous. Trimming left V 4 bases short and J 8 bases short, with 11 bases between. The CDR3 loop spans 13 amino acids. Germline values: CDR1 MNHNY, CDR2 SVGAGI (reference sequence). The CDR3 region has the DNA TGTGCCAGCAGTTTGGAGGACGGGGAAAAACTGTTTTTT. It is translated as CASSLEDGEKLFF.

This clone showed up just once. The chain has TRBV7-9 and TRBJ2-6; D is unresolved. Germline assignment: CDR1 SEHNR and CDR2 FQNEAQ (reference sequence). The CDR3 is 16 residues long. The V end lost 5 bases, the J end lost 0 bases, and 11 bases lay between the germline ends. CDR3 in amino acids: CASSDTMGSGANVLTF. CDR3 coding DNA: TGTGCCAGCAGCGACACTATGGGCTCTGGGGCCAACGTCCTGACTTTC.

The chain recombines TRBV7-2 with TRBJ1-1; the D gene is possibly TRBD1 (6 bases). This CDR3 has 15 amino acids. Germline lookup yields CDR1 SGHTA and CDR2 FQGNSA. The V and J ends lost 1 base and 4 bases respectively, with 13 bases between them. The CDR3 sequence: CASSLEPGDFTEAFF. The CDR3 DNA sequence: TGTGCCAGCAGCTTAGAACCAGGGGACTTCACTGAAGCTTTCTTT.

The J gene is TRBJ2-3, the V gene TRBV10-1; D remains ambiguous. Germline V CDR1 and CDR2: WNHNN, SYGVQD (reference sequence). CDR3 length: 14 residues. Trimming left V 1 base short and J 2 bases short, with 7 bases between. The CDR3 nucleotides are TGCGCCAGCAGTGAGTGGTACTTCACAGATACGCAGTATTTT. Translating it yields CASSEWYFTDTQYF.

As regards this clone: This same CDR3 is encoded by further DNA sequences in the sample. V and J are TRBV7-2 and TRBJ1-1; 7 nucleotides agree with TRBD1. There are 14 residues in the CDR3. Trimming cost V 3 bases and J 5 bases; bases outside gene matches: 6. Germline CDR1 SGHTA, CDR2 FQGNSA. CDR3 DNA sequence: TGTGCCAGCAGCTTTAGACAGGGAGGAACTGAAGCTTTCTTT. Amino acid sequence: CASSFRQGGTEAFF.

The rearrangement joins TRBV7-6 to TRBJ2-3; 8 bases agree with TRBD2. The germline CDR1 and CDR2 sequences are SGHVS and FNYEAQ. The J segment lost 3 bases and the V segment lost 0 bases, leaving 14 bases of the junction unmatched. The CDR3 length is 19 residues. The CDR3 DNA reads TGTGCCAGCAGCTTAGCGTCGGCGGGGGGCGTTATGAGGACAGATACGCAGTATTTT. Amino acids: CASSLASAGGVMRTDTQYF.

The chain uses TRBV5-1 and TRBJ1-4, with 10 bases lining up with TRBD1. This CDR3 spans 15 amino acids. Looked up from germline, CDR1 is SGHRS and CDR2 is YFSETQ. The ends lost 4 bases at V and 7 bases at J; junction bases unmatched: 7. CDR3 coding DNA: TGCGCCAGCAGCCCCGAGGGACAGGGGCCTGAAAAACTGTTTTTT. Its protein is CASSPEGQGPEKLFF. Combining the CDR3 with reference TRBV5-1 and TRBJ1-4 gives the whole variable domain KAGVTQTPRYLIKTRGQQVTLSCSPISGHRSVSWYQQTPGQGLQFLFEYFSETQRNKGNFPGRFSGRQFSNSRSEMNVSTLELGDSALYLCASSPEGQGPEKLFFGSGTQLSVL.

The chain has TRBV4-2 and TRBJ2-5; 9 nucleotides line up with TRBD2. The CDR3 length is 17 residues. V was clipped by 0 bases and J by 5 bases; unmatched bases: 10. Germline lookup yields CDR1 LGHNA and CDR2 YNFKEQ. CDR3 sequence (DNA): TGTGCCAGCAGCCAAGATGGTTCCGGCGGGAGGGGGGAGACCCAGTACTTC. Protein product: CASSQDGSGGRGETQYF.